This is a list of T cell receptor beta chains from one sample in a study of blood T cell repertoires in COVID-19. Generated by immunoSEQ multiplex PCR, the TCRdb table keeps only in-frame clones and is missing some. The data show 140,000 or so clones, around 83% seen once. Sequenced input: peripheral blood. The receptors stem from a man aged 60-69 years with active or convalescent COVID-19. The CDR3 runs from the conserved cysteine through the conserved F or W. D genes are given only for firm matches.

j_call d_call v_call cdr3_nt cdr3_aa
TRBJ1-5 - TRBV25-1 TGTGCCAGCAGACCCCCCGGGTTTGATCAGCCCCAGCATTTT CASRPPGFDQPQHF
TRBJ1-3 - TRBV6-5 TGTGCCAGCAAGACAATGGCGTCTGGAAACACCATATATTTT CASKTMASGNTIYF
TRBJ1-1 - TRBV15 TGTGCCACCAGCAGAGGGGGCATGAACACTGAAGCTTTCTTT CATSRGGMNTEAFF
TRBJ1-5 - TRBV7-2 TGTGCCAGCACCTCAGCCGCCGAGTATGCATCTGGTTTGTATGAGGTGCATTTT CASTSAAEYASGLYEVHF
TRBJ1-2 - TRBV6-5 TGTGCCAGCAGTTACTCCGAGGATGAGGGTGGCTACACCTTC CASSYSEDEGGYTF
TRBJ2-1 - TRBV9 TGTGCCAGCAGCGGAGGCCCAGACTACAATGAGCAGTTCTTC CASSGGPDYNEQFF
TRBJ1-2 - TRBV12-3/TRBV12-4 TGTGCCAGCAGACCTGACAGGAGGATAGGCTACACCTTC CASRPDRRIGYTF
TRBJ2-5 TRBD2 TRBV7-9 TGTGCCAGCAGACGGCTAGCGGGGGAAGAGACCCAGTACTTC CASRRLAGEETQYF
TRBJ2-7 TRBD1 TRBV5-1 TGCGCCAGCAGCCACGGACAGGACTCCTACGAGCAGTACTTC CASSHGQDSYEQYF
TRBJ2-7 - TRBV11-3 TGTGCCAGCAGCTTAGAAGGGGGCTACGAGCAGTACTTC CASSLEGGYEQYF